This T cell receptor (beta chain) was recorded in a study of T-cell memory formation after mild COVID-19 (dated by TCRdb to about 2021). The study in broad terms: Most TCR sequence clusters were specific to one of the two donors. The cohort comprised two young, previously healthy adult volunteers, one female and one male. In a couple of donors, T-cell clones that expanded and contracted after mild COVID-19 were followed by sequencing TCRalpha and TCRbeta repertoires longitudinally.

Regarding this clonotype: Its antigen target is currently unknown. No qualities accompany the bases; no much larger clone lies one base away.

Sequencing instrument: Illumina NovaSeq 6000. Using 5'RACE with constant-segment primers, TCRalpha and TCRbeta cDNA libraries were constructed, with sample barcodes and unique molecular identifiers added in the process. Trizol reagent was used to extract RNA from every sample. The libraries were amplified in two PCR steps, and the second step added a second sample barcode and Illumina TruSeq adapters. The libraries were sequenced on an Illumina NovaSeq using 2 x 150 bp paired-end reads. The authors' pipeline ran thus. Demultiplexing of reads and collapsing into UMI-guided consensus sequences were performed with migec v1.2.7. Using mixcr v2.1.11, the UMI consensuses were aligned to TRA and TRB V and J templates and assembled into clonotypes. A clonotype was counted as expanded or contracted only if both edgeR and NoisET called the change significant, with noise models trained on biological replicates. edgeR calls used a false discovery rate-adjusted p below 0.01 and a log2 fold-change threshold of 1. As an exploratory analysis of dynamics, max-normalized trajectories of the 1000 most abundant clonotypes were examined with PCA combined with hierarchical clustering. The CD4 or CD8 phenotype of responding clones was assigned using the separately sequenced CD4+ and CD8+ repertoires. TCRdb reanalyzed the raw reads on its own, using fastp at Q25 for trimming and MiXCR for clone calling, and kept in-frame beta chains. Under each unique CDR3 protein, matching rows form one entry showing the most common genes and DNA. Clone size and V and J calls follow TCRdb, not the original study. The sample profile shows about 82,000 distinct CDR3 sequences; roughly 12% of them were found once. Around 41% of the sample comes from the top ten.

Points the paper makes about the study in general: Clones contracting from day 15 to 85 had balanced CD4/CD8 phenotypes, while a second wave expanding from day 15 to 37 was biased towards CD4+. SARS-CoV-2 specificity was not confirmed for the second-wave clones peaking on day 37. Some responding clones were detected in pre-infection memory, suggesting pre-existing cross-reactive memory T cells joined the SARS-CoV-2 response. Contracting CD4+ clones were located mainly in the CM and EM memory subsets, whereas CD8+ clones were found to be enriched in EMRA. The study covered only a couple of mild cases, and larger cohorts including severe cases with pre-infection samples were considered necessary.

The CDR3 spans 16 residues, from the cysteine through the phenylalanine. This entry keeps only the CDR3 DNA: 48 bases, framed from base 1. Germline trimming: 1 base from V, 3 bases from J; junction bases outside gene matches: 6. The germline V gene provides CDR1 SGHRS and CDR2 YFSETQ. Ficoll-Paque density gradient centrifugation was the method used to isolate PBMCs. This chain is built from TRBV5-1 and TRBJ1-1; 10 of the junction bases match TRBD1. The receptor was derived from a man between 18 and 29 years old who had mild COVID-19 (a few samples of this study predate the infection). The sample titles of this study are shuffled in the database, so cell type and time point are left out; the donor was told from shared clones. Specimen: PBMCs or a T cell subset sorted from them (not recorded which). The DNA sequence is given as TGCGCCAGCAGCTTGTTCGCGGACAGGGGGGACACTGAAGCTTTCTTT. Translated, it reads CASSLFADRGDTEAFF.